This T cell receptor (beta chain) came from a study of beta chain features in type 1 diabetes. The isolated RNA, all of it, was reverse transcribed, so expressed TCRB transcripts were what got sequenced. Assay used: immunoSEQ multiplex PCR; TCRdb lists only in-frame clones, some missing. This sample has around 250,000 clones, with 25% to 35% found just once. This receptor was taken from a man aged 25-45 years in good health. Sequences were obtained from central memory CD4+ T cells from blood.

CDR3 loop: CASSDPGTSFEQYF. CDR3 coding DNA: TGTGCCAGCAGTGACCCCGGGACTAGCTTCGAGCAGTACTTC. The chain links TRBV7-6 to TRBJ2-7; 9 bases are shared with TRBD2. V dropped 6 bases and J dropped 6; count of bases not matched to a gene: 9. CDR3 length: 14 residues. Per the germline V gene, CDR1 is SGHVS and CDR2 is FNYEAQ.